This T cell receptor beta chain was captured in a study of blood T cell repertoires in COVID-19. At the level of the study: Material from acute and convalescent COVID-19 was sourced from the United States, Italy and Spain.

In Seattle, patients joined the study during active infection and were tracked longitudinally. Original methodology: Estimates of nucleated cell counts were drawn from the amplification of reference gene primers. Profiled with immunoSEQ multiplex PCR; TCRdb holds only in-frame clones, not every one. That table gives V, J and clone size, and the DNA gave D and trimming. The table lists 250,000 to 350,000 clones, less than 90% of them singletons. Trimming shortened V by 8 bases and J by 6 bases, and 16 bases separated the two germline ends. CDR1 and CDR2 (germline): MDHEN, SYDVKM. This CDR3 has 13 residues.

The chain employs TRBV28 and TRBJ1-1; D gene uncertain. This TCR came from an older woman with COVID-19, enrolled during active disease. Sequenced: peripheral blood. The CDR3 DNA is TGTGCCAGCGGTTCCGAGGCGAGGGCTGAAGCTTTCTTT. Its translation: CASGSEARAEAFF.